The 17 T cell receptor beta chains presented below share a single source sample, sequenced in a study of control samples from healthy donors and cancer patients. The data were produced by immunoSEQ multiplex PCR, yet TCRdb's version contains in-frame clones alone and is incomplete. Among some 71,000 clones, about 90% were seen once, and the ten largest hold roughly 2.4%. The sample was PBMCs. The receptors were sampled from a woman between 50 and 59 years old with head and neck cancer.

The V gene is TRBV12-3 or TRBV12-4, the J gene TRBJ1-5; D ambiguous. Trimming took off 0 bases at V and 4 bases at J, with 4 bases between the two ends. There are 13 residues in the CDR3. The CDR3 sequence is CASSLAPNQPQHF. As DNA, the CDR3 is TGTGCCAGCAGTTTAGCGCCGAATCAGCCCCAGCATTTT.

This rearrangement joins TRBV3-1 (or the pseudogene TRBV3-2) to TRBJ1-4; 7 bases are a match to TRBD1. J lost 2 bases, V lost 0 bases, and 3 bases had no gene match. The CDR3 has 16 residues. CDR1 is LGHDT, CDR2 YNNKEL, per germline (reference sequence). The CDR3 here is CASSQERQGTNEKLFF. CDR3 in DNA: TGTGCCAGCAGCCAAGAGCGACAGGGCACTAATGAAAAACTGTTTTTT.

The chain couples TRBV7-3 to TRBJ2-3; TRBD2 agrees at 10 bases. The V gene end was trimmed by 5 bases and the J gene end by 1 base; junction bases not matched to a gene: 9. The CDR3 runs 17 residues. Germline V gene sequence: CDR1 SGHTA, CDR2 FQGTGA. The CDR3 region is CASSREIAGGRTDTQYF. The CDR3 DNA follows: TGTGCCAGCAGCCGTGAAATAGCGGGGGGCCGCACAGATACGCAGTATTTT.

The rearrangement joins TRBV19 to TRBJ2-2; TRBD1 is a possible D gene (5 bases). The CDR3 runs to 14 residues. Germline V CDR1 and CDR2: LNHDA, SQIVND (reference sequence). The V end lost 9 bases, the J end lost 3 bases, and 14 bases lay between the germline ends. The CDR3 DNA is TGTGCCAGCACTCCAGGGTTTGACACCGGGGAGCTGTTTTTT. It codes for CASTPGFDTGELFF.

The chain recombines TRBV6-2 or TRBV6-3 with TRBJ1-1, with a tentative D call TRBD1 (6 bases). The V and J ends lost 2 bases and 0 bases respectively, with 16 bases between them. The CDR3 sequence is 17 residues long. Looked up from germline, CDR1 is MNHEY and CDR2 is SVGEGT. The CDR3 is CASSYPDRNLMNTEAFF. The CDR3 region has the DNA TGTGCCAGCAGTTACCCGGACAGAAACTTAATGAACACTGAAGCTTTCTTT.

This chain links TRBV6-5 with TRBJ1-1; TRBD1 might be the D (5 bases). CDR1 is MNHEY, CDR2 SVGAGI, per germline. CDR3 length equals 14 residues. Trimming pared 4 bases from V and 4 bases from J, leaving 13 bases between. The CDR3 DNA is TGTGCCAGCAGTTCGTCGACAGAGGGCACTGAAGCTTTCTTT. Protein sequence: CASSSSTEGTEAFF.

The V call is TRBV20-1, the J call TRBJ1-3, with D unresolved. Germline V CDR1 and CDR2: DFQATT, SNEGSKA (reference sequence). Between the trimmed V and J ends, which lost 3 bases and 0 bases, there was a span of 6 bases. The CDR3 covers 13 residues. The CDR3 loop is CSASRDSGNTIYF. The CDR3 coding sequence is TGCAGTGCTAGTCGGGACTCTGGAAACACCATATATTTT.

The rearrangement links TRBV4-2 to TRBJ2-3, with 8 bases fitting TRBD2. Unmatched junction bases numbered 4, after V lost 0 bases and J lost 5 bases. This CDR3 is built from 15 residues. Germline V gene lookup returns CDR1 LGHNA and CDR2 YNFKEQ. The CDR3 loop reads CASSQERGAGDTQYF. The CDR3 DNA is TGTGCCAGCAGCCAAGAGCGGGGGGCCGGAGATACGCAGTATTTT.

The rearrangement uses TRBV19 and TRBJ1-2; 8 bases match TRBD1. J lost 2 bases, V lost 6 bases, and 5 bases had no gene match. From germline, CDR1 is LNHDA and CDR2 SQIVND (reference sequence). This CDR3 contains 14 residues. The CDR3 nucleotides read TGTGCCAGTAGCCGACAGGGGCTCAACTATGGCTACACCTTC. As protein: CASSRQGLNYGYTF.

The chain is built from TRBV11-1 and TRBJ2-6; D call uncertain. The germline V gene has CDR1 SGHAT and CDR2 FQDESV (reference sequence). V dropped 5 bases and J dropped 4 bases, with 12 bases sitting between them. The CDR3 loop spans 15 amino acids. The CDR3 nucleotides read TGTGCCAGCAGCCCCAAACTCTTCGGGGCCAACGTCCTGACTTTC. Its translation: CASSPKLFGANVLTF.

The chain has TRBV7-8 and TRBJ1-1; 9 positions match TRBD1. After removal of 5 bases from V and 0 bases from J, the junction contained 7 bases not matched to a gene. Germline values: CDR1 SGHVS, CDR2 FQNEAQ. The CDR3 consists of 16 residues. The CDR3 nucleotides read TGTGCCAGCAGCCTCTCACAGGGGGCTTTGAACACTGAAGCTTTCTTT. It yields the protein CASSLSQGALNTEAFF. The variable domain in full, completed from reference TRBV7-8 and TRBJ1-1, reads GAGVSQSPRYKVAKRGQDVALRCDPISGHVSLFWYQQALGQGPEFLTYFQNEAQLDKSGLPSDRFFAERPEGSVSTLKIQRTQQEDSAVYLCASSLSQGALNTEAFFGQGTRLTVV.

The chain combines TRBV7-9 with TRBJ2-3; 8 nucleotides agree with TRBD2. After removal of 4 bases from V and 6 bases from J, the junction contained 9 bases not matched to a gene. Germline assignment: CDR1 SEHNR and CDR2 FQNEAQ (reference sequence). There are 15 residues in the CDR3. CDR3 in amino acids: CASSSKGGGGDTQYF. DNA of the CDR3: TGTGCCAGCAGCTCCAAGGGTGGCGGGGGGGATACGCAGTATTTT.

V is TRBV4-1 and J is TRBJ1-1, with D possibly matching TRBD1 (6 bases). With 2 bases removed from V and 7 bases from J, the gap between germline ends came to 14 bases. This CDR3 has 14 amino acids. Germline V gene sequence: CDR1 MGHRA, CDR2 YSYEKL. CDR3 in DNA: TGCGCCAGCAGCCAATCCGGGGGCCGACATGAAGCTTTCTTT. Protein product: CASSQSGGRHEAFF.

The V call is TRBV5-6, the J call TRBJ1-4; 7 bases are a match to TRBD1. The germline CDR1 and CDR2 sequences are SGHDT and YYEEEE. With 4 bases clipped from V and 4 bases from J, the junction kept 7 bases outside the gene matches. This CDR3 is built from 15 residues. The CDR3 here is CASSKGTVVNEKLFF. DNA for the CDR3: TGTGCCAGCAGCAAGGGGACAGTTGTTAATGAAAAACTGTTTTTT.

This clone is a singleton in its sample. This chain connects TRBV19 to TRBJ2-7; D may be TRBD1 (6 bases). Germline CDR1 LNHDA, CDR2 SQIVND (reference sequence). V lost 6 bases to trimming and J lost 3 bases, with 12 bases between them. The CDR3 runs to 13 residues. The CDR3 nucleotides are TGTGCCAGTAGAGCACAGGGCGACTACGAGCAGTACTTC. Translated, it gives CASRAQGDYEQYF.

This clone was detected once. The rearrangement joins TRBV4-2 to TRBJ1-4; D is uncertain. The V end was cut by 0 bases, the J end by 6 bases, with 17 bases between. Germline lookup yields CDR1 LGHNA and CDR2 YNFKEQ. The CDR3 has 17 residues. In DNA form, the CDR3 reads TGTGCCAGCAGCCAAGATGACGGTCGAAGGGTAGATGAAAAACTGTTTTTT. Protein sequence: CASSQDDGRRVDEKLFF.

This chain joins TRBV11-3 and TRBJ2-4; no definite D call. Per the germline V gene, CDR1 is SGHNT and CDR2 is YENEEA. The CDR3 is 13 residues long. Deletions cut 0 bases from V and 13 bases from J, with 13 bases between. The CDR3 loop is CASSLDSDSVQYF. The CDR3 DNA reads TGTGCCAGCAGCTTAGATTCGGATTCGGTCCAGTACTTC.